Following are 8 T cell receptor beta chains from one sample sequenced in a study of control samples from healthy donors and cancer patients. The method was immunoSEQ multiplex PCR; TCRdb's version includes in-frame clones alone and lacks a portion of them. The table lists 53,000 or so clones, roughly 87% of them singletons. The sample consisted of PBMCs. The receptors were gathered from a man aged 60 to 69 with head and neck cancer.

This rearrangement joins TRBV6-6 to TRBJ1-5; the D gene is possibly TRBD1 (5 bases). The length of the CDR3 is 14 residues. The V gene's germline CDR1 is MNHNY and CDR2 SVGAGI (reference sequence). With 6 bases removed from V and 4 bases from J, the gap between germline ends came to 13 bases. The CDR3 protein is CASRQGSSNQPQHF. CDR3 bases: TGTGCCAGCAGGCAGGGAAGTTCAAATCAGCCCCAGCATTTT.

For this clone: At the DNA level, this CDR3 is encoded by other sequences in the same sample as well. The rearrangement joins TRBV18 to TRBJ2-7; TRBD2 matches 8 bases. Germline CDR1 reads KGHSH; CDR2 reads LQKENI. The CDR3 runs to 17 residues. J lost 3 bases, V lost 0 bases, and 10 bases had no gene match. Here the CDR3 reads CASSPPRPEGTSYEQYF. The CDR3 nucleotides are TGTGCCAGCTCACCACCTCGGCCGGAAGGGACTAGCTACGAGCAGTACTTC. The variable domain in full, completed from reference TRBV18 and TRBJ2-7, reads NAGVMQNPRHLVRRRGQEARLRCSPMKGHSHVYWYRQLPEEGLKFMVYLQKENIIDESGMPKERFSAEFPKEGPSILRIQQVVRGDSAAYFCASSPPRPEGTSYEQYFGPGTRLTVT.

The chain uses TRBV7-8 and TRBJ2-1; 12 nucleotides match TRBD2. This CDR3 is 19 amino acids long. Trimming at V came to 0 bases and at J to 4 bases, leaving 10 bases not matched to a gene. CDR1 and CDR2 from the germline V gene are SGHVS and FQNEAQ. CDR3 sequence (DNA): TGTGCCAGCAGCTTAGCGCCCGGCTGGGGACTAGCGGGTTACAATGAGCAGTTCTTC. Amino acid sequence: CASSLAPGWGLAGYNEQFF.

The rearrangement joins TRBV5-5 to TRBJ2-2, with TRBD2 matching over 8 bases. V was clipped by 4 bases and J by 4 bases; unmatched bases: 6. The CDR3 covers 15 residues. Germline CDR1 and CDR2: SGHKS and YYEKEE (reference sequence). The CDR3 nucleotides read TGTGCCAGCAGCCCCGGGACTAGACCCACCGGGGAGCTGTTTTTT. It yields the protein CASSPGTRPTGELFF.

CDR3 loop: CATSDLTSGDETQYF. CDR3 sequence (DNA): TGTGCCACCAGTGACCTGACTAGCGGGGACGAGACCCAGTACTTC. The chain uses TRBV24-1 and TRBJ2-5, with 11 bases identical to TRBD2. The J segment lost 5 bases and the V segment lost 4 bases, leaving 5 bases of the junction unmatched. Germline-derived CDR1 and CDR2 are KGHDR and SFDVKD. The CDR3 covers 15 residues.

The rearrangement joins TRBV29-1 to TRBJ2-7; tentatively, D is TRBD1 (5 bases). V was shortened by 6 bases and J by 0 bases, with 12 bases between the two germline ends. The CDR3 is made up of 13 amino acids. Germline V gives CDR1 SQVTM, CDR2 ANQGSEA. The CDR3 DNA reads TGCAGCGTGAAGACAGCATACTCCTACGAGCAGTACTTC. Translated, it gives CSVKTAYSYEQYF.

The J gene is TRBJ2-7, the V gene TRBV18; D not resolved. Deletions cut 0 bases from V and 2 bases from J, with 14 bases between. CDR1 and CDR2 from the germline V gene are KGHSH and LQKENI. The CDR3 has 16 amino acids. In DNA form, the CDR3 reads TGTGCCAGCTCACCACCAAATCAGGCCGGAACCTACGAGCAGTACTTC. It translates to CASSPPNQAGTYEQYF.

The chain joins TRBV9 to TRBJ2-1; tentative D call: TRBD1 (5 bases). The CDR3 has 12 amino acids. The germline V gene has CDR1 SGDLS and CDR2 YYNGEE. V gave up 3 bases and J gave up 8 bases, with 9 bases separating them. The CDR3 region is CASSGQGYEQFF. The CDR3, as DNA: TGTGCCAGCAGCGGGCAGGGTTATGAGCAGTTCTTC.